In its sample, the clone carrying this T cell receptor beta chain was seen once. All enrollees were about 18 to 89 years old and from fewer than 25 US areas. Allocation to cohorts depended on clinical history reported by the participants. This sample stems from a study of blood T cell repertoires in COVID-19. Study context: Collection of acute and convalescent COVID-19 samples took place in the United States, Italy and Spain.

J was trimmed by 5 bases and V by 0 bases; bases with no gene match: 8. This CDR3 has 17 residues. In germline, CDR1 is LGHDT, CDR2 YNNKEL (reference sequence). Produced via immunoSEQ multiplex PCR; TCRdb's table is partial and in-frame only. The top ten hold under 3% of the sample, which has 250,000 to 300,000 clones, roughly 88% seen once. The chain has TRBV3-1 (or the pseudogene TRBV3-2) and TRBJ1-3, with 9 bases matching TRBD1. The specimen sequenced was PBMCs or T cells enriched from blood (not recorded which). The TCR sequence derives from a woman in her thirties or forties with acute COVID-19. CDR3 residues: CASSQDYGTGYRNTIYF. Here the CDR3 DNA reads TGTGCCAGCAGCCAAGATTATGGGACAGGGTACAGAAACACCATATATTTT.